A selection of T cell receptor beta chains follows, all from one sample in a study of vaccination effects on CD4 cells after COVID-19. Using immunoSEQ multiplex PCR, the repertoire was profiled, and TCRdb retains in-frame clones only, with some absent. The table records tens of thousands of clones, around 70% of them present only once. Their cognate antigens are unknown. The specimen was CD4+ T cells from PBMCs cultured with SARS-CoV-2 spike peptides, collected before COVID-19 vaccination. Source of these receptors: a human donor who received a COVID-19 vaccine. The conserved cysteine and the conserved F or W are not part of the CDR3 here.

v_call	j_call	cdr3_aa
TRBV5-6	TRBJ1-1	ASSLRSWVNTEAF
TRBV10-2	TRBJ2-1	ASSNAGLGEQF
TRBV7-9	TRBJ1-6	ASSLNPGTASSPLH
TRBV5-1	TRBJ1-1	ASSLDWGRKTEAF
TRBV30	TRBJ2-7	AWRWSSLEQY
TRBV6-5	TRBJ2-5	ASSPGQGRFLAQY
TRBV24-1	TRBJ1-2	ATSEGRLTANYGYT
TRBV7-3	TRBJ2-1	ASSPPGLSYNEQF
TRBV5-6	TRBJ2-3	ASSLDTTGTDTQY
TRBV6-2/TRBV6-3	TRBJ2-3	ASRPSGRAIDTQY
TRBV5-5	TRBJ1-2	ASSLVPGGGSGYT
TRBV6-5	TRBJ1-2	ASSFDRSYGYT
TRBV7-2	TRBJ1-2	ASSLFGANYGYT
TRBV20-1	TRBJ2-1	SASSPGQSSYNEQF
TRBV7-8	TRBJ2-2	ASSPPASERELF
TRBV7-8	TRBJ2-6	ASSSSLASGSKGGANVLT
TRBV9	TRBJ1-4	ASSALGTDEKLF
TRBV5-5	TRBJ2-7	ASSLVRGALDSYEQY
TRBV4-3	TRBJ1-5	ASSQDEGTGQPQH
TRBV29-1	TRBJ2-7	SVAGTGGYEQY